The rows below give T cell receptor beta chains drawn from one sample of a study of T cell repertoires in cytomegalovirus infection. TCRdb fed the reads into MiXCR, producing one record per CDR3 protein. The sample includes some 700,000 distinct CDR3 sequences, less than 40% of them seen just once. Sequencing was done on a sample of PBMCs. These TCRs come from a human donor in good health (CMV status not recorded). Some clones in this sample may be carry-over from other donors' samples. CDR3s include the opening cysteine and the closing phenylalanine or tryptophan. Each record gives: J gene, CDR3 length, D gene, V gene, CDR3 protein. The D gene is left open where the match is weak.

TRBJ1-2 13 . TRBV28 CASSPGAGRGYTF
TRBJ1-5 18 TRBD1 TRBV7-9 CASSLVTGALVGNQPQHF
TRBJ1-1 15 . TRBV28 CASSPFLGIDTEAFF
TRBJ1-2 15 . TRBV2 CASSDDGVENYGYTF
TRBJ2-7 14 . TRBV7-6 CASSLRTQAHEQYF
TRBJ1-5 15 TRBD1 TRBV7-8 CASSLRAGGNQPQHF
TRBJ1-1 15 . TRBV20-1 CSARNRRVLNTEAFF
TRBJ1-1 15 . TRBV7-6 CASSPRPAPGTEAFF
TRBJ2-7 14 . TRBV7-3 CASSLTASGVEQYF
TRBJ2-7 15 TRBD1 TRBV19 CASTLGGTGSYEQYF
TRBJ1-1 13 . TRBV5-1 CASSLPGRVEAFF
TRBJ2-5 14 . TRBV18 CASSPPWGFETQYF
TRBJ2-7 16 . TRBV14 CASSHPGPFGRHEQYF
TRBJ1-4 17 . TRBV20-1 CSARDLRTVGPREKLFF
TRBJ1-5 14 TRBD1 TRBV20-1 CSASDRGPNQPQHF
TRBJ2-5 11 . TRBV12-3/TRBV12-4 CASKFGETQYF
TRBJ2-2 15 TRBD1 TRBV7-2 CASRTGTGDTGELFW
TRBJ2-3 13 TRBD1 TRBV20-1 CSAETGGADTQYF
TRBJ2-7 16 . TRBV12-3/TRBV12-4 CASSLLSLESSYEQYF
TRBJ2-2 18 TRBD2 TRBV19 CASSPRASGRGMAGELFF
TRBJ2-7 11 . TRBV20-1 CSARVREPLYF
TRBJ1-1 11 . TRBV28 CATEGNTEAFF
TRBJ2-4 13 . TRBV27 CASSLKGGGLQYF
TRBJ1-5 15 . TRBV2 CASSENPGASQPQHF
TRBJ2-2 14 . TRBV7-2 CASSRDWNTGELFF
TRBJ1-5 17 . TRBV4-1 CASSQDGLQGFNQPQHF
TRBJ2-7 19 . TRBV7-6 CASSFVPPAIAGQGGEQYF
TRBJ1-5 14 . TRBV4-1 CASSQQDSNQPQHF
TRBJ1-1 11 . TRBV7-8 CASQDYTEAFF
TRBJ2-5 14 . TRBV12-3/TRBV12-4 CASSFLRSQETQYF
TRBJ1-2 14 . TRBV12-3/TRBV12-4 CASSLGTSYYGYTF
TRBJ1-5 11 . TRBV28 CASGGFEPQHF
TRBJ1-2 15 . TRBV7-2 CASSFTPGANYGYTF
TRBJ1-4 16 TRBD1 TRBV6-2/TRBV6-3 CASSYSPGQINEKLFF
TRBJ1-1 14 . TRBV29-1 CSVVRPGANTEAFF
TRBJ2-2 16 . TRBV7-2 CASSSVRGKGTGELFF
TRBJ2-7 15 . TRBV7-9 CASSSKSGRLYEQYF
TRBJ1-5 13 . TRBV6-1 CASSLVPYQPQHF
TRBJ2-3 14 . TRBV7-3 CASSHGGRPDTQYF
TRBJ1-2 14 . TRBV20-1 CSAPPRGRGYGYTF
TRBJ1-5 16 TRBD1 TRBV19 CASSRQGRDGNQPQHF
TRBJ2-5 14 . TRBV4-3 CASSPGGSLETQYF
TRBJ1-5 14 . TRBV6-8 CASRVVLRNQPQHF
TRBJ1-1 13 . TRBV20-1 CSARGARSNEAFF
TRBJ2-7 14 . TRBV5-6 CASSTRVLSYEQYF
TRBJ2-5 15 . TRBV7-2 CASSPRTDFQETQYF
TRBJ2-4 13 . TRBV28 CASSHVGVDIQYF
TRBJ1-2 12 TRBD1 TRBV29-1 CSVVRGDRDYTF
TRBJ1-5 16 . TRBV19 CASGTRKGGYNQPQHF
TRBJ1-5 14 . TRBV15 CATSRDSGNQPQHF
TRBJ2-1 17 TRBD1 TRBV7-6 CASSPGPGGVSYNEQFF